A selection of T cell receptor beta chains follows, all from one sample in a study of blood T cell repertoires in COVID-19. TCRdb's table, derived via immunoSEQ multiplex PCR, lists solely in-frame clones and lacks some. This sample has some 99,000 clones; over 70% occur once, and the top ten carry about 10%. The sample was peripheral blood. Receptors were obtained from a woman older than 75 with acute or convalescent COVID-19. Each CDR3 is given without its conserved first and last residue. Each record gives: J gene, clone size, V gene, D gene, CDR3 protein. The D gene is left open where the match is weak. Size values are once, few and many counts, or a class for expanded clones, and some rows have none.

>TRBJ1-1|-|TRBV7-3|-
ASSLDNRGEAF
>TRBJ1-5|-|TRBV19|-
ASSIGDTSQH
>TRBJ1-2|-|TRBV28|-
ASSHTTKLQVFGYT
>TRBJ2-1|-|TRBV7-8|TRBD2
ASSFAGGSYNEQF
>TRBJ1-5|-|TRBV6-2/TRBV6-3|-
ASSRTPHSNQPQH
>TRBJ1-2|-|TRBV28|TRBD1
ASSLERGQGIRGYT
>TRBJ1-6|-|TRBV6-5|TRBD1
ASRSTGDGSPLH
>TRBJ1-3|-|TRBV11-2|-
ASSTQQGPGNTIY
>TRBJ1-6|once|TRBV28|TRBD1
ASSLGSGGSYNSPLH
>TRBJ2-2|-|TRBV5-4|TRBD2
ASSLPIAGAPGTGELF
>TRBJ1-5|-|TRBV28|TRBD1
ASSTGTGDNQPQH
>TRBJ1-1|-|TRBV4-1|-
ASSLWDTPLNTEAF
>TRBJ2-1|-|TRBV15|TRBD1
ATSRGTGGPDEQF
>TRBJ2-1|-|TRBV5-1|-
ASSSFASSSYNEQF
>TRBJ1-5|few|TRBV19|-
ASSIRQGGSNQPQH
>TRBJ1-4|-|TRBV5-1|-
ASSLAGFSKLF
>TRBJ2-2|once|TRBV24-1|-
ATSSPGTTRTGELF
>TRBJ1-1|-|TRBV9|TRBD1
ASSAGGQSGTEAF
>TRBJ1-2|-|TRBV14|TRBD1
ASSQERTGGGYT
>TRBJ1-5|-|TRBV24-1|-
ATSDRRGVNQPQH
>TRBJ1-6|-|TRBV19|TRBD1
ASSSIGAGGKFGSPLH
>TRBJ2-2|-|TRBV5-6|TRBD2
ASSLGLAVNTGELF
>TRBJ1-2|-|TRBV28|-
ASTGAPFAVYGYT
>TRBJ2-7|-|TRBV20-1|-
SAAYSGEQY
>TRBJ1-6|-|TRBV19|-
ARNGRPLH
>TRBJ1-1|few|TRBV6-5|TRBD1
ASSYWTGLMNTEAF
>TRBJ1-3|-|TRBV9|TRBD1
ASSARDRGGNTIY
>TRBJ2-5|-|TRBV5-1|-
ASSLWVAPETQY
>TRBJ2-7|-|TRBV9|-
ASSARTDPNYEQY
>TRBJ1-2|-|TRBV29-1|-
SVDGGHPNYGYT
>TRBJ2-2|-|TRBV5-4|-
ASSGDRERVTGELF